Listed below are T cell receptor beta chains from one sample, sequenced in a study of T cell responses to AZD1222 COVID-19 vaccine. Data came from immunoSEQ multiplex PCR; TCRdb stores just in-frame clones and leaves some out. The sample yields some 160,000 clones, more than 85% seen once. Specimen: peripheral blood, collected on day 0 of AZD1222 vaccination. The receptor set was obtained from an adult in good health. Each CDR3 is given with its conserved first and last residue. D genes are given only for firm matches. Some rows have no size entry. The others give once, few or many, or a class for an expanded clone.

>17|.|TRBJ1-6|.|TRBV5-1
TGCGCCAGCAGCTTGGGAGTCGCAGGGCCTTATAATTCACCCCTCCACTTT
CASSLGVAGPYNSPLHF
>12|once|TRBJ2-1|.|TRBV15
TGTGCCACCACCGACTCGTACAATGAGCAGTTCTTC
CATTDSYNEQFF
>15|.|TRBJ2-3|.|TRBV4-1
TGCGCCAGCGGATTCAAGGGGGGGGCCGCAGATACGCAGTATTTT
CASGFKGGAADTQYF
>19|.|TRBJ2-7|TRBD2|TRBV9
TGTGCCAGCAGCGCACCATCCGGGACTAGCGGGGACTCCTTCTACGAGCAGTACTTC
CASSAPSGTSGDSFYEQYF
>17|.|TRBJ2-4|.|TRBV6-2/TRBV6-3
TGTGCCAGCAGCCCCGGGGAGTGGGGCAGCTTAAGAAACATTCAGTACTTC
CASSPGEWGSLRNIQYF
>11|once|TRBJ1-3|.|TRBV30
TGTGCCTGGAGTGTACGTAACACCATATATTTT
CAWSVRNTIYF
>15|once|TRBJ2-3|TRBD2|TRBV29-1
TGCAGCGTTGAAGGGACTAGCGGGGCAGGGGATACGCAGTATTTT
CSVEGTSGAGDTQYF
>10|few|TRBJ1-1|.|TRBV20-1
TGCAGTGCTAGGATCGCTGAAGCTTTCTTT
CSARIAEAFF
>16|few|TRBJ1-3|.|TRBV30
TGTGCCTGGAGTGTTCTTGGGCACAACTCTGGAAACACCATATATTTT
CAWSVLGHNSGNTIYF
>15|.|TRBJ2-5|TRBD1|TRBV19
TGTGCCAGTAGTATGGCGGGACAGGGGAGGGAGACCCAGTACTTC
CASSMAGQGRETQYF
>15|once|TRBJ1-5|.|TRBV19
TGTGCCAGTAGTATCCAGGGTGGGGGTAATCAGCCCCAGCATTTT
CASSIQGGGNQPQHF
>14|.|TRBJ1-1|.|TRBV4-2
TGTGCCAGCAGCCAAGTAGGAATGAACACTGAAGCTTTCTTT
CASSQVGMNTEAFF
>13|.|TRBJ1-2|TRBD1|TRBV19
TGTGCCAGTAGTGGACAGGGGCACTATGGCTACACCTTC
CASSGQGHYGYTF
>16|.|TRBJ2-3|TRBD2|TRBV6-2/TRBV6-3
TGTGCCAGCAGTTTCCGAGCGGGGGAGAGCACAGATACGCAGTATTTT
CASSFRAGESTDTQYF
>13|.|TRBJ1-2|.|TRBV12-3/TRBV12-4
TGTGCCAGCAGTTTAGATGTACGGTATGGCTACACCTTC
CASSLDVRYGYTF
>17|.|TRBJ1-1|.|TRBV7-2
TGTGCCAGCAGCTTCTCCCGGGGGCGGGAGATAAGCACTGAAGCTTTCTTT
CASSFSRGREISTEAFF
>14|.|TRBJ2-4|.|TRBV18
TGTGCCAGCTCACCGGCACTAGCCAAAAACATTCAGTACTTC
CASSPALAKNIQYF
>16|.|TRBJ1-3|.|TRBV13
TGTGCCAGCAGCTTAGGCCTGGTCGTAACTGGAAACACCATATATTTT
CASSLGLVVTGNTIYF
>15|.|TRBJ2-2|.|TRBV30
TGTGCCTGGAGTGTATCCATATCGAACACCGGGGAGCTGTTTTTT
CAWSVSISNTGELFF
>15|.|TRBJ1-5|.|TRBV21-1
TGTGCCAGCAGCAAAGTGGGGACAGTACATCAGCCCCAGCATTTT
CASSKVGTVHQPQHF
>15|.|TRBJ1-6|TRBD1|TRBV6-5
TGTGCCAGCACCCGACAGGGAGGAGATAATTCACCCCTCCACTTT
CASTRQGGDNSPLHF
>11|.|TRBJ1-2|.|TRBV5-6
TGTGCCAGCAGTAACTTCGGTGGCTACACCTTC
CASSNFGGYTF
>14|.|TRBJ1-4|.|TRBV7-9
TGTGCCAGCAGCTTAGTAGGGACTCGTGAAAAACTGTTTTTT
CASSLVGTREKLFF
>15|.|TRBJ2-3|.|TRBV28
TGTGCCAGCAGTTCGCCGACAGTGGTGACAGATACGCAGTATTTT
CASSSPTVVTDTQYF
>16|.|TRBJ1-3|.|TRBV7-6
TGTGCCAGCAGCTTCGGGCACCAAGTCTCTGGAAACACCATATATTTT
CASSFGHQVSGNTIYF
>14|.|TRBJ1-2|.|TRBV28
TGTGCCAGCAGTGCGGGAGCCCGGGGAGTCCCCTACACCTTC
CASSAGARGVPYTF
>13|.|TRBJ1-1|.|TRBV5-1
TGCGCCAGCAGCTCGATTCCAGGGTCTGAAGCTTTCTTT
CASSSIPGSEAFF
>14|.|TRBJ1-2|.|TRBV9
TGTGCCAGCAGCGTAGCAGGGGTGGGCTATGGCTACACCTTC
CASSVAGVGYGYTF
>18|.|TRBJ2-3|.|TRBV9
TGTGCCAGCAGCGTAGGTGTGGGGGGGCCGAAGTTGACAGATACGCAGTATTTT
CASSVGVGGPKLTDTQYF
>11|once|TRBJ1-1|.|TRBV5-8
TGTGCCAGCAGCTTTGGTTACGCAGCTTTCTTT
CASSFGYAAFF
>14|.|TRBJ1-1|.|TRBV6-5
TGTGCCAGCAGTCATGAAGGAACGAACACTGAAGCTTTCTTT
CASSHEGTNTEAFF
>15|.|TRBJ2-2|TRBD2|TRBV19
TGTGCCAGTAGTATTAGCGGGGTAAACACCGGGGAGCTGTTTTTT
CASSISGVNTGELFF
>13|.|TRBJ2-5|.|TRBV6-5
TGTGCCAGTTCTAGCACGAAGGAGGGGGCCCAGTACTTC
CASSSTKEGAQYF
>15|.|TRBJ2-2|TRBD2|TRBV5-1
TGCGCCAGCAGCTTGGGAGCGGGGACCACCGGGGAGCTGTTTTTT
CASSLGAGTTGELFF
>13|.|TRBJ2-7|.|TRBV11-2
TGTGCCAGCAGCTTAGAACCCACCTCTGAGCAGTACTTC
CASSLEPTSEQYF
>14|.|TRBJ2-7|.|TRBV7-2
TGTGCCAGCAGCTTTATTTACGGATCCTACGAGCAGTACTTC
CASSFIYGSYEQYF
>11|.|TRBJ1-1|.|TRBV2
TGTGCCAGCTCGAAGACCCGTGAAGCTTTCTTT
CASSKTREAFF
>13|once|TRBJ2-1|.|TRBV3-1/TRBV3-2
TGTGCCAGCAGCCCACGAAGGTTAGTAAGGCAGTTCTTC
CASSPRRLVRQFF
>15|.|TRBJ1-1|TRBD1|TRBV19
TGTGCCAGTAGTATCCCCGGGACAGGGATACCTGAAGCTTTCTTT
CASSIPGTGIPEAFF
>20|.|TRBJ2-2|TRBD2|TRBV19
TGTGCCAGTAGTGCCTCATGGGGGCTAGCGGGGGCGCCGGGCACCGGGGAGCTGTTTTTT
CASSASWGLAGAPGTGELFF
>13|.|TRBJ1-1|TRBD1|TRBV19
TGTGCCAGTAGTAGACAGGGGGAGACTGAAGCTTTCTTT
CASSRQGETEAFF
>15|.|TRBJ1-1|.|TRBV4-2
TGTGCCAGCAGCCAGGGTTTGCCGGACAACACTGAAGCTTTCTTT
CASSQGLPDNTEAFF
>13|.|TRBJ1-1|.|TRBV27
TGTGCCAGCAGTTATTCAGGGCACACTGAAGCTTTCTTT
CASSYSGHTEAFF
>12|once|TRBJ2-7|.|TRBV7-9
TGTGCCAGCAGCCGCAATGGATACGAGCAGTACTTC
CASSRNGYEQYF
>15|.|TRBJ1-4|.|TRBV19
TGTGCCAGTAGTATTCCCTGGGGGCCTAATGAAAAACTGTTTTTT
CASSIPWGPNEKLFF
>14|.|TRBJ1-4|.|TRBV4-2
TGTGCCAGCAGCCATGGCCAAACTAATGAAAAACTGTTTTTT
CASSHGQTNEKLFF
>13|.|TRBJ2-3|.|TRBV2
TGTGCCAGCAGTGTCGGACGCACAGATACGCAGTATTTT
CASSVGRTDTQYF